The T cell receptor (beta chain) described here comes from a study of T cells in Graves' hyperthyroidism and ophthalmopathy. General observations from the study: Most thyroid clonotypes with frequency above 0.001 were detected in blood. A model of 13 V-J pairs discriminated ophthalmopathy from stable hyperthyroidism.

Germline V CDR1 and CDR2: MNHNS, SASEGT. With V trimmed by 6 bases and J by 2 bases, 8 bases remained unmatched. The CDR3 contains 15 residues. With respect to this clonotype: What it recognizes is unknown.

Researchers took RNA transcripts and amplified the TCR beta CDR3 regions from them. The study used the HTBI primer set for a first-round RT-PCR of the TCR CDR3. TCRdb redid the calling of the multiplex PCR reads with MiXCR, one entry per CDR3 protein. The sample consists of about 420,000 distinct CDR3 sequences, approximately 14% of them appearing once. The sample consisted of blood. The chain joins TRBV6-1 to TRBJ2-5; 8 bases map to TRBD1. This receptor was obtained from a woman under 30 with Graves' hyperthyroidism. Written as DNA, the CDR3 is TGTGCCAGCAGAAACCGGGGGACAGGACAAGAGACCCAGTACTTC. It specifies CASRNRGTGQETQYF.